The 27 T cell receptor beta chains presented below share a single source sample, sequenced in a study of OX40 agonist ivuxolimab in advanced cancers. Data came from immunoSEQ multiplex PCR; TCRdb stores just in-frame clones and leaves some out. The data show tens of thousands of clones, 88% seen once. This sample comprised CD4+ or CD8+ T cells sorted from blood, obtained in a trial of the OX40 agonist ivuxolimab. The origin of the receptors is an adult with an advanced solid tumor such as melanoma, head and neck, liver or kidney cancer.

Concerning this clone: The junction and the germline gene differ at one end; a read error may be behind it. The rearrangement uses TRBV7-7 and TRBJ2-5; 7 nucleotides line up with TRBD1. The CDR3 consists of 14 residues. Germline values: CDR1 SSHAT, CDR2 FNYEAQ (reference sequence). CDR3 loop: CASSARGSQETQYF. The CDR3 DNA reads TGTGCTAGCAGCGCCAGGGGGTCCCAAGAGACCCAGTACTTC.

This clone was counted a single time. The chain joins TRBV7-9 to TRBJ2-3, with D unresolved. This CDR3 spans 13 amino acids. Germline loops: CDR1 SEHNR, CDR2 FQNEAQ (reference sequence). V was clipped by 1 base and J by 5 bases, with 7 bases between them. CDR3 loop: CASSLGVGDTQYF. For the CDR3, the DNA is TGTGCCAGCAGCTTAGGGGTTGGAGATACGCAGTATTTT.

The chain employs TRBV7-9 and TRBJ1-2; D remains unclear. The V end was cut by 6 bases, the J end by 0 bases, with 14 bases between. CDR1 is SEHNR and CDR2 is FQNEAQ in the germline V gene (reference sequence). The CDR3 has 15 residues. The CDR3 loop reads CASSNARVANYGYTF. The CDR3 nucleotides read TGTGCCAGCAGTAACGCCCGGGTAGCTAACTATGGCTACACCTTC.

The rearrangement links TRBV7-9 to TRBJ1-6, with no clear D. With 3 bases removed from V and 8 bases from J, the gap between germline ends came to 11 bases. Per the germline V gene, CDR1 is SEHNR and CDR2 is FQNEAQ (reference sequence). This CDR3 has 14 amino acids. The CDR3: CASSFGQEDSPLHF. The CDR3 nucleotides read TGTGCCAGCAGCTTCGGGCAGGAAGATTCACCCCTCCACTTT.

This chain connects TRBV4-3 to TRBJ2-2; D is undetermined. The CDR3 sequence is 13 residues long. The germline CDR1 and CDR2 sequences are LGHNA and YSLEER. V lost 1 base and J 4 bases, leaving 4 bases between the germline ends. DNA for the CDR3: TGCGCCAGCAGCCAAGTCACCACCGGGGAGCTGTTTTTT. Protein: CASSQVTTGELFF.

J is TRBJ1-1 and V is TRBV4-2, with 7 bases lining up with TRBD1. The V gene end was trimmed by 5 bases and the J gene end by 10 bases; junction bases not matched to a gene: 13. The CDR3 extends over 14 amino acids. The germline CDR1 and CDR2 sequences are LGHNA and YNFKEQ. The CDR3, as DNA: TGTGCCAGCAGCTTAGACAGGGCGGTGGAGGTAGCTTTCTTT. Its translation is CASSLDRAVEVAFF.

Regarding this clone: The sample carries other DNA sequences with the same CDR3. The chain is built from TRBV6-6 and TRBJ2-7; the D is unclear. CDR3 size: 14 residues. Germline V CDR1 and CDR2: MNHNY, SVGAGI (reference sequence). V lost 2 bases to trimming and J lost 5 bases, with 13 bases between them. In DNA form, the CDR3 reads TGTGCCAGCAGTTACGACGGCCGGTTGGACGAGCAGTACTTC. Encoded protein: CASSYDGRLDEQYF.

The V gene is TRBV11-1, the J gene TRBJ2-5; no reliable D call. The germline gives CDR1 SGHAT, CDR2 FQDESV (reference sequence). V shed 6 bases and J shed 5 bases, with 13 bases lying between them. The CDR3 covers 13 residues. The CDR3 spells CASRGGSSETQYF. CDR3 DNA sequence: TGTGCCAGCAGGGGCGGTAGCAGCGAGACCCAGTACTTC.

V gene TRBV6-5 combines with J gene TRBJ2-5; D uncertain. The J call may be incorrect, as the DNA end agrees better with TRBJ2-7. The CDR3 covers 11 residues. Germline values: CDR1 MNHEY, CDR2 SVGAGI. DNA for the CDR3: TGTGCCAGCAGTTACAGCGACGAGCAGTACTTC. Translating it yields CASSYSDEQYF.

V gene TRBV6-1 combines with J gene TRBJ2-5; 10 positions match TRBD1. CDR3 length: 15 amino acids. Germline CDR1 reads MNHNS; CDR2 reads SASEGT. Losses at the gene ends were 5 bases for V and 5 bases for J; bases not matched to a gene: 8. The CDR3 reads CASSKPGQGTETQYF. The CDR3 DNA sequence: TGTGCCAGCAGTAAACCGGGACAGGGGACGGAGACCCAGTACTTC.

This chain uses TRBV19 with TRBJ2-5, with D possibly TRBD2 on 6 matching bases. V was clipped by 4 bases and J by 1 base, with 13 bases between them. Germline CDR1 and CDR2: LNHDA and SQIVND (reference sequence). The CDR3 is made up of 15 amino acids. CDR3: CASSNLWRGQETQYF. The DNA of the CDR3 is TGTGCCAGTAGTAATCTCTGGCGGGGCCAAGAGACCCAGTACTTC. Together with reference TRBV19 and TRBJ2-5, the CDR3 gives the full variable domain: DGGITQSPKYLFRKEGQNVTLSCEQNLNHDAMYWYRQDPGQGLRLIYYSQIVNDFQKGDIAEGYSVSREKKESFPLTVTSAQKNPTAFYLCASSNLWRGQETQYFGPGTRLLVL.

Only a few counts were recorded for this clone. The CDR3 protein is CASSLLGQGYGYTF. DNA of the CDR3: TGTGCCAGCAGCTTATTAGGACAGGGGTATGGCTACACCTTC. The rearrangement uses TRBV7-2 and TRBJ1-2; 9 bases are a match to TRBD1. Trimming took 2 bases from V and 5 from J; bases not matched to a gene: 3. The germline gives CDR1 SGHTA, CDR2 FQGNSA. The CDR3 loop spans 14 amino acids.

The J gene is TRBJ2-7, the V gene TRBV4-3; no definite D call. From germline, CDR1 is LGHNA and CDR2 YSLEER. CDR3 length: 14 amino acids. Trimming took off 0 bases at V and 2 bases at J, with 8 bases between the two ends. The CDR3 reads CASSQDLGPYEQYF. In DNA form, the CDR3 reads TGCGCCAGCAGCCAAGATTTGGGCCCCTACGAGCAGTACTTC.

The DNA of the CDR3 is TGTGCCAGCAGCTGGAGCGGGAGCTCCTACAATGAGCAGTTCTTC. Protein product: CASSWSGSSYNEQFF. The chain links TRBV7-2 to TRBJ2-1, with 8 bases matching TRBD2. Per the germline V gene, CDR1 is SGHTA and CDR2 is FQGNSA. Unmatched junction bases numbered 2, after V lost 4 bases and J lost 0 bases. The CDR3 spans 15 residues.

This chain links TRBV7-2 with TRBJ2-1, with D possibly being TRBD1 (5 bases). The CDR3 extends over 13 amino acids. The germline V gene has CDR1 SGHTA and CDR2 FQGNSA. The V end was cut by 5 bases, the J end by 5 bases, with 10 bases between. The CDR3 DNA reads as TGTGCCAGCAGCCTCACAGGCGACAATGAGCAGTTCTTC. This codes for CASSLTGDNEQFF. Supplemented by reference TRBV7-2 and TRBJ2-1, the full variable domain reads GAGVSQSPSNKVTEKGKDVELRCDPISGHTALYWYRQSLGQGLEFLIYFQGNSAPDKSGLPSDRFSAERTGGSVSTLTIQRTQQEDSAVYLCASSLTGDNEQFFGPGTRLTVL.

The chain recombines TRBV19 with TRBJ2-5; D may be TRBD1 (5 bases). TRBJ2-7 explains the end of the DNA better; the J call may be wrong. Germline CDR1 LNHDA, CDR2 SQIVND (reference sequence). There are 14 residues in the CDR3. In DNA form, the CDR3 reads TGTGCCAGTAGTAGGGGCAGGTGGGCAGACGAGCAGTACTTC. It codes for CASSRGRWADEQYF.

CDR3 sequence: CASRSTGNYGPLHF. CDR3 nucleotides: TGTGCCAGCAGATCGACAGGGAATTACGGTCCCCTCCACTTT. The V gene is TRBV6-1, the J gene TRBJ1-6, with 7 bases aligning to TRBD1. The CDR3 runs 14 residues. Germline assignment: CDR1 MNHNS and CDR2 SASEGT. The junction had 12 bases not matched to a gene; V was cut back by 6 bases and J by 13 bases.

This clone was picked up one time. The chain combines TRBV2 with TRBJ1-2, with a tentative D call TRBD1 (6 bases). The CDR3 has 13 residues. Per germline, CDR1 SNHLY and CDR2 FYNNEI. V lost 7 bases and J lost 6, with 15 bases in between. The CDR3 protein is CASIPGELNGYTF. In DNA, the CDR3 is TGTGCCAGCATCCCAGGGGAGCTCAATGGCTACACCTTC.

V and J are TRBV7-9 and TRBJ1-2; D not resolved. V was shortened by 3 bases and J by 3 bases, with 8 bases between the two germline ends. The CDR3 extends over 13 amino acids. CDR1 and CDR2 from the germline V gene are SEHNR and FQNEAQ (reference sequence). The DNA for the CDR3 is TGTGCCAGCAGCTTGGAGAGGGACTATGGCTACACCTTC. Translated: CASSLERDYGYTF.

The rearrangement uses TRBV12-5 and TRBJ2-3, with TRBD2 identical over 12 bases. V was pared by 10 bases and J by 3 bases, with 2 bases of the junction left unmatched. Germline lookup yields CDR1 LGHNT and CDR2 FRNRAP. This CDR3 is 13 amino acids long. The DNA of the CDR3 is TGTGCTACTGGACTAGCGGGAACAGATACGCAGTATTTT. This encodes CATGLAGTDTQYF.

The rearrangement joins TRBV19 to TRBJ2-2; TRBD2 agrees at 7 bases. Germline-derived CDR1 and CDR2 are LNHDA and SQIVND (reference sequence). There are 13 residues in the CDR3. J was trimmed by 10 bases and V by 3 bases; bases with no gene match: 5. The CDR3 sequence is CASSMTSSEELFF. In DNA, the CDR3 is TGTGCCAGTAGTATGACTAGCAGCGAGGAGCTGTTTTTT.

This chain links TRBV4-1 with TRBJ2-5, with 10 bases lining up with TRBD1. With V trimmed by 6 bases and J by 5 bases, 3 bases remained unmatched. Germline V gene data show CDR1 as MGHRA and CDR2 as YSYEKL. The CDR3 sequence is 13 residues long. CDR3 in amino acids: CASRGTGAETQYF. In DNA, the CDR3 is TGCGCCAGCAGAGGGACAGGGGCGGAGACCCAGTACTTC.

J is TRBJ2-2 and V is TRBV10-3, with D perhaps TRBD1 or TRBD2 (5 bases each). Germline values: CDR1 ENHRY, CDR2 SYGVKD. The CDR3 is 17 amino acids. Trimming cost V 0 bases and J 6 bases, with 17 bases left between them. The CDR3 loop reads CAISESIGGRSAGELFF. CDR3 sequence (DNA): TGTGCCATCAGTGAGTCGATTGGGGGACGTTCGGCCGGGGAGCTGTTTTTT.

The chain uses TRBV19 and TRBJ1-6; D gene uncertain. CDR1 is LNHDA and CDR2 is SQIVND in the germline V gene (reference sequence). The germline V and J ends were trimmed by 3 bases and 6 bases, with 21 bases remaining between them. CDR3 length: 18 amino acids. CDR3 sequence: CASSIMSFPNKINSPLHF. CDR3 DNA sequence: TGTGCCAGTAGTATTATGTCCTTCCCGAACAAAATTAATTCACCCCTCCACTTT. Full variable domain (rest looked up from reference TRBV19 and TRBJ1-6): DGGITQSPKYLFRKEGQNVTLSCEQNLNHDAMYWYRQDPGQGLRLIYYSQIVNDFQKGDIAEGYSVSREKKESFPLTVTSAQKNPTAFYLCASSIMSFPNKINSPLHFGNGTRLTVT.

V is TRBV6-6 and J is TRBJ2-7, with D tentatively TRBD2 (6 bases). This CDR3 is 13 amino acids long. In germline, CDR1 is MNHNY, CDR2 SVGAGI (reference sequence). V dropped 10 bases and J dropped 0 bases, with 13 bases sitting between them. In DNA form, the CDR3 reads TGTGCCACCAGACCCGGGAGCTCCTACGAGCAGTACTTC. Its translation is CATRPGSSYEQYF.

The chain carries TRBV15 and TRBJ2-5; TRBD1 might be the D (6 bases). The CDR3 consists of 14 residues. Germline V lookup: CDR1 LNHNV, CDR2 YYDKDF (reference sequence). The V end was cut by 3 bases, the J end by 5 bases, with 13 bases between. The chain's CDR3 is CATSRSGTRETQYF. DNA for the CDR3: TGTGCCACCAGCAGGTCAGGGACAAGGGAGACCCAGTACTTC.

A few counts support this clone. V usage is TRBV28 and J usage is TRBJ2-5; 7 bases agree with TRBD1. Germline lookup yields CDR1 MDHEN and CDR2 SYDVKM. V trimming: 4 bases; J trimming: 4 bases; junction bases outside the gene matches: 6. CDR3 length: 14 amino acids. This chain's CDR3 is CASSSGQTPETQYF. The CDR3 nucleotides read TGTGCCAGCAGTTCGGGACAGACCCCAGAGACCCAGTACTTC.